Shown below are 4 T cell receptor beta chains from a single sample sequenced in a study of T-cell reconstitution after alpha-beta-depleted transplantation in children (dated by TCRdb to about 2016). The library came from PCR. The sequencer was an Illumina HiSeq 2500. TCR library preparation used molecular barcoding, with unique molecular identifiers applied to normalize quantification of the TCRbeta repertoire. TCRdb trimmed public reads at Q25 via fastp, called clones via MiXCR and kept in-frame beta chains. Each entry merges the rows of one CDR3 protein and shows their most common DNA and genes. For this sample there are fewer than 1 million distinct CDR3 sequences; roughly 16% appear just once. The top ten clones comprise roughly 5% of the sample. Sample treatment or condition, as interpreted from the label and publication: allogeneic hematopoietic cell transplantation with graft depleted of TCRalphabeta T cells and CD19 B cells.

The material sequenced was PBMCs, mostly from graft donor cells, taken 360 days after TCRalphabeta/CD19-depleted stem cell transplant. All receptors derive from a male patient between 10 and 17 years old who had a stem cell transplant for acute lymphoblastic leukemia, so the T cells may come from the graft donor.

The rearrangement uses TRBV21-1 and TRBJ1-4; the table calls TRBD1, which could not be checked here. TRBV21-1 is a pseudogene. This CDR3 is built from 18 residues. The CDR3 reads CASSRKGGMGESFEKLFF. The CDR3 DNA reads TGTGCCAGCAGCAGAAAGGGGGGAATGGGCGAGAGTTTTGAAAAACTGTTTTTT.

This clonotype was counted only a few times. This chain uses TRBV15 with TRBJ2-5; the match to TRBD1 covers 11 bases. V lost 0 bases to trimming and J lost 5 bases; unmatched junction nucleotides: 5. Germline V lookup: CDR1 LNHNV, CDR2 YYDKDF (reference sequence). The CDR3 spans 16 residues. The CDR3, as DNA: TGTGCCACCAGCAGAGATGGGACAGGGGGTCGGGAGACCCAGTACTTC. It translates to CATSRDGTGGRETQYF.

This clonotype was observed a few times. In DNA form, the CDR3 reads TGTGCCAGCAGCTTAGGGGCAAGCACCGGGGAGCTGTTTTTT. Its translation is CASSLGASTGELFF. This rearrangement joins TRBV7-7 to TRBJ2-2; D is undetermined. Germline V gene data show CDR1 as SSHAT and CDR2 as FNYEAQ (reference sequence). The CDR3 consists of 14 residues. With 1 base removed from V and 4 bases from J, the gap between germline ends came to 7 bases.

The sample holds a few counts of this clonotype. J is TRBJ2-1 and V is TRBV4-1; D gene unclear. CDR3 length: 16 residues. Germline CDR1 MGHRA, CDR2 YSYEKL. The V end lost 2 bases, the J end lost 3 bases, and 14 bases lay between the germline ends. This CDR3 is CASSQPPSASYNEQFF. The CDR3 DNA is TGCGCCAGCAGCCAACCTCCCAGCGCGAGCTACAATGAGCAGTTCTTC.